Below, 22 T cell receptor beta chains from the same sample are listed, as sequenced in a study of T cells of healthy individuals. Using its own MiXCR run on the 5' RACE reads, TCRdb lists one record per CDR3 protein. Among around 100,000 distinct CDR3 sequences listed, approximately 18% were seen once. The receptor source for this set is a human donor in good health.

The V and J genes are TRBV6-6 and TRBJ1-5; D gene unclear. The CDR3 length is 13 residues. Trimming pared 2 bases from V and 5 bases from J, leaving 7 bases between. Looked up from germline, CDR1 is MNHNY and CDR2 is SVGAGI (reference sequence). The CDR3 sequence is CASSYPPHQPQHF. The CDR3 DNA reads TGTGCCAGCAGTTACCCACCTCATCAGCCCCAGCATTTT.

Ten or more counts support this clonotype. This CDR3 reads CASNRGRNIQPQHF. As DNA, the CDR3 is TGTGCCAGTAACAGGGGGCGCAACATTCAGCCCCAGCATTTT. The chain recombines TRBV19 with TRBJ1-5, with 9 bases aligning to TRBD1. Trimming removed 7 bases from V and 6 bases from J; junction bases left unmatched: 7. Germline V gene data show CDR1 as LNHDA and CDR2 as SQIVND (reference sequence). The CDR3 consists of 14 residues.

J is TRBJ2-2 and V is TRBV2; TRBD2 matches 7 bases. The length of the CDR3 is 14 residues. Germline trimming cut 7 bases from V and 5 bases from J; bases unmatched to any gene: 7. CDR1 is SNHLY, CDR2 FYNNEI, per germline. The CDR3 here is CASTLYSGTGELFF. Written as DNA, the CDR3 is TGTGCCAGCACCCTTTATAGCGGGACCGGGGAGCTGTTTTTT. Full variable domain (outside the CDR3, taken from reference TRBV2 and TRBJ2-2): EPEVTQTPSHQVTQMGQEVILRCVPISNHLYFYWYRQILGQKVEFLVSFYNNEISEKSEIFDDQFSVERPDGSNFTLKIRSTKLEDSAMYFCASTLYSGTGELFFGEGSRLTVL.

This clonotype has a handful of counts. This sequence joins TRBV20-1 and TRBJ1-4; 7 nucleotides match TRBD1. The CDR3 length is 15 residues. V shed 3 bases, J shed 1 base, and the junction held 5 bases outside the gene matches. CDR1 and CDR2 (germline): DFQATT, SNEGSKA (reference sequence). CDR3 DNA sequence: TGCAGTGCTAGTCAGTCAGGGGGAACTAATGAAAAACTGTTTTTT. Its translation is CSASQSGGTNEKLFF.

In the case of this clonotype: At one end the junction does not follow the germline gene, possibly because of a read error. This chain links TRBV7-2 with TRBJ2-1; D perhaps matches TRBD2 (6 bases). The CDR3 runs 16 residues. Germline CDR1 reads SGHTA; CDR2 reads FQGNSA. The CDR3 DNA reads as TGTGCCAGCAGCTCGCGGGGACTCCCCTCCTCCAATGAGCAGTTCTTC. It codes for CASSSRGLPSSNEQFF.

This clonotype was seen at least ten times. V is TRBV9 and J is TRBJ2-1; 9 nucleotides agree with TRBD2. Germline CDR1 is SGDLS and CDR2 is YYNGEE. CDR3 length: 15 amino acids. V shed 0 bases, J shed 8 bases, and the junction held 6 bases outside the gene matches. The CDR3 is CASSVEGTSRDEQFF. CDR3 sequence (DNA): TGTGCCAGCAGCGTAGAAGGGACTAGCAGGGATGAGCAGTTCTTC.

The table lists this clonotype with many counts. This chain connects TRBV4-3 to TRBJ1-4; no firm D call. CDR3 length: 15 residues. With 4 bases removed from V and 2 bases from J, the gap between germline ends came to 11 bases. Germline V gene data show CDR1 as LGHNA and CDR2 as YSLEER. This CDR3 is CASSRSAATNEKLFF. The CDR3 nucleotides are TGCGCCAGCAGCCGGTCGGCTGCCACTAATGAAAAACTGTTTTTT.

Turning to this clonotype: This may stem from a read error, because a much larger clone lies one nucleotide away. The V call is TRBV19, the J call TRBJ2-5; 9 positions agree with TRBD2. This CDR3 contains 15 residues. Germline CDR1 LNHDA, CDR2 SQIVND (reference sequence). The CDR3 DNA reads TGTGCCAGTAGTTTCCTTAGCGGGAGAGAAGAGTCCCAGTACTTC. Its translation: CASSFLSGREESQYF. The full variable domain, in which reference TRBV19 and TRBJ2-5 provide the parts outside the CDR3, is DGGITQSPKYLFRKEGQNVTLSCEQNLNHDAMYWYRQDPGQGLRLIYYSQIVNDFQKGDIAEGYSVSREKKESFPLTVTSAQKNPTAFYLCASSFLSGREESQYFGPGTRLLVL.

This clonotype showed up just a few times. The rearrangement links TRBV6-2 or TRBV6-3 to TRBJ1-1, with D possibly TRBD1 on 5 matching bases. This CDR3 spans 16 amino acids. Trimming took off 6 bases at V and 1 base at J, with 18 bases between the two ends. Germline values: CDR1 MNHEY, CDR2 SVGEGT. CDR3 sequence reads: CASSLWSWGTNTEAFF. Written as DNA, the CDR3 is TGTGCCAGCAGCCTGTGGTCGTGGGGCACGAACACTGAAGCTTTCTTT.

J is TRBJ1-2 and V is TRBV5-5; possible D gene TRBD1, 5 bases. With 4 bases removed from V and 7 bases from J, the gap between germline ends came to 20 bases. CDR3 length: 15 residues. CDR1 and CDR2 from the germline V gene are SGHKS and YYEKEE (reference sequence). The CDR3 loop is CASSPGWQGGSGYTF. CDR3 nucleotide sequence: TGTGCCAGCAGCCCAGGGTGGCAGGGAGGTTCTGGCTACACCTTC.

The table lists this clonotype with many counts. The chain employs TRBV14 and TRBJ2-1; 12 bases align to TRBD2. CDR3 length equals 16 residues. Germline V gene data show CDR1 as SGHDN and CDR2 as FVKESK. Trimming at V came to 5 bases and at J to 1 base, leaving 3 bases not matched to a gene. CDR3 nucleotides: TGTGCCAGCAGCAGGGGGACTAGCGGGTCCTACAATGAGCAGTTCTTC. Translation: CASSRGTSGSYNEQFF.

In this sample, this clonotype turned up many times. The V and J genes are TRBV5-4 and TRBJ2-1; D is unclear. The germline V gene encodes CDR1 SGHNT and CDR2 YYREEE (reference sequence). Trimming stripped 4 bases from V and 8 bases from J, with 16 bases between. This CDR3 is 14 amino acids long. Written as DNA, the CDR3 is TGTGCCAGCAGCGCAAGGGCCGCTGGTGATGAGCAGTTCTTC. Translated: CASSARAAGDEQFF. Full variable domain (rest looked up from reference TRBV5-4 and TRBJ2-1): ETGVTQSPTHLIKTRGQQVTLRCSSQSGHNTVSWYQQALGQGPQFIFQYYREEENGRGNFPPRFSGLQFPNYSSELNVNALELDDSALYLCASSARAAGDEQFFGPGTRLTVL.

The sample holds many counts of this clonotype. CDR3 nucleotide sequence: TGCAGCGTGGGCAAGGGTGGCATAGGGCAGTATTTT. It yields the protein CSVGKGGIGQYF. The gene calls are TRBV29-1 and TRBJ2-3; D is undetermined. CDR1 and CDR2 from the germline V gene are SQVTM and ANQGSEA. This CDR3 has 12 amino acids. Trimming pared 6 bases from V and 11 bases from J, leaving 18 bases between.

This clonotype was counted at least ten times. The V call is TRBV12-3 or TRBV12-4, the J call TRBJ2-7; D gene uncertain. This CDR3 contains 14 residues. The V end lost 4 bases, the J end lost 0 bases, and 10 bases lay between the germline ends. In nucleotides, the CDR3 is TGTGCCAGCAGTTCCCCCTCGAGCTCCTACGAGCAGTACTTC. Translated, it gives CASSSPSSSYEQYF.

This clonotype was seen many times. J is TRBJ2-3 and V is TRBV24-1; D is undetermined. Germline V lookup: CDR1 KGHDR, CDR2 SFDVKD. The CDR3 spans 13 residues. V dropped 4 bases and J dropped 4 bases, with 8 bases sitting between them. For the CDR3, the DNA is TGTGCCACCAGTGAGCCCTCCCCAGATACGCAGTATTTT. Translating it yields CATSEPSPDTQYF.

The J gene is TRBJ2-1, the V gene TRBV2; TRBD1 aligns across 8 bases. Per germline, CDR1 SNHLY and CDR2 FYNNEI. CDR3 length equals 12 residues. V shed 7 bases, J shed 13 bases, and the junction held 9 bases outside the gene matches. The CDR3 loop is CASTSRTGTQFF. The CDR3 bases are TGTGCCAGCACCTCCCGGACAGGGACCCAGTTCTTC.

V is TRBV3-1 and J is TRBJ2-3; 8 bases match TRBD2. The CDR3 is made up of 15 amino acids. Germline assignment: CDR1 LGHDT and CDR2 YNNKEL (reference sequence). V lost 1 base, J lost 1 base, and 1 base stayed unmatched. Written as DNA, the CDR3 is TGTGCCAGCAGCCAAGCAGCGGGGGGCACAGATACGCAGTATTTT. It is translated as CASSQAAGGTDTQYF.

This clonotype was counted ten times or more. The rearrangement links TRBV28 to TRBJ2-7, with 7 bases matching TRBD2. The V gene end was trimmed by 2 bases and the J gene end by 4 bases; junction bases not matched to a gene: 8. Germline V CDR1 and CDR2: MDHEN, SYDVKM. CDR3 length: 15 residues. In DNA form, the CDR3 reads TGTGCCAGCAGTTTAACCGGGGGGAAAATGTACGAGCAGTACTTC. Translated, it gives CASSLTGGKMYEQYF.

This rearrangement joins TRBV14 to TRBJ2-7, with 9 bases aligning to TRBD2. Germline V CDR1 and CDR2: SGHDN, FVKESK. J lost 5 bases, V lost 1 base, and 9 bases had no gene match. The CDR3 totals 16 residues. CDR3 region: CASSQVLAGVGHEQYF. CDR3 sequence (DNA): TGTGCCAGCAGCCAAGTGTTAGCGGGAGTCGGCCACGAGCAGTACTTC. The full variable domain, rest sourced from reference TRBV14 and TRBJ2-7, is EAGVTQFPSHSVIEKGQTVTLRCDPISGHDNLYWYRRVMGKEIKFLLHFVKESKQDESGMPNNRFLAERTGGTYSTLKVQPAELEDSGVYFCASSQVLAGVGHEQYFGPGTRLTVT.

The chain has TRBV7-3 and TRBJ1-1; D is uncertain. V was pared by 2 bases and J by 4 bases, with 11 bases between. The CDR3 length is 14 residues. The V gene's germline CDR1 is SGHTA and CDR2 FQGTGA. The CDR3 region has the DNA TGTGCCAGCAGCTTACTACGGTTGAGCACTGAAGCTTTCTTT. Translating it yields CASSLLRLSTEAFF.

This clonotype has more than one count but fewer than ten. The CDR3 sequence: CASSQSPGQGYNEQFF. DNA for the CDR3: TGCGCCAGCAGCCAATCCCCGGGACAGGGCTACAATGAGCAGTTCTTC. This rearrangement joins TRBV4-3 to TRBJ2-1, with 9 nucleotides matching TRBD1. Germline CDR1 reads LGHNA; CDR2 reads YSLEER. Losses at the gene ends were 2 bases for V and 3 bases for J; bases not matched to a gene: 5. The CDR3 runs to 16 residues.

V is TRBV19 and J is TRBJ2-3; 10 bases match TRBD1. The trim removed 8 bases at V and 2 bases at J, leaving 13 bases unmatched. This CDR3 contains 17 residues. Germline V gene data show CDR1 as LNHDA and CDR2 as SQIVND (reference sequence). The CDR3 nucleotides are TGTGCCAGTGGAAAGGGCCCGACAGGGGGCAACACAGATACGCAGTATTTT. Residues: CASGKGPTGGNTDTQYF. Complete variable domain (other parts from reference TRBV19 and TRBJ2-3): DGGITQSPKYLFRKEGQNVTLSCEQNLNHDAMYWYRQDPGQGLRLIYYSQIVNDFQKGDIAEGYSVSREKKESFPLTVTSAQKNPTAFYLCASGKGPTGGNTDTQYFGPGTRLTVL.